This T cell receptor beta chain came from a study of vaccination and CD4 T cells after COVID-19. About the study: For post-vaccine samples, collection took place a median about 65 days after dose two, ranging from 14 to 241. Broader study findings: The study found that a median 86.3% of reactive clones in convalescent patients appeared only post-vaccination.

This CDR3 spans 16 amino acids. The treatment: roughly nine-day PBMC culture with coronavirus spike peptide pools or control peptides (ViraFEST assay). Negative selection isolated the CD4+ T cells once the cells had been cultured for under 13 days. For this clonotype: Its cognate antigen is unknown.

The Oncomine TCR Beta short-read assay generated sequence data from the DNA of cultured CD4+ T cells. Genomic DNA was drawn out of CD4+ T cells grown in culture. TCRdb ran MiXCR on the PCR reads and lists one entry per CDR3 protein. The sample gives approximately 12,000 distinct CDR3 sequences, approximately 55% of which show up once; 20% to 25% is in the top ten. Sequencing was carried out using CD4+ T cells from blood, cultured in vitro. The TCR was taken from a human donor who had recovered from COVID-19. This chain uses TRBV21-1 with TRBJ1-1; TRBD1 is the table's D call, not checked against the DNA. TRBV21-1 is a pseudogene segment. This CDR3 is CASSTRYRGGNTEAFF. The CDR3 DNA reads TGTGCCAGCAGCACCAGATACAGGGGGGGGAACACTGAAGCTTTCTTT.